A selection of T cell receptor beta chains follows, all from one sample in a study of cytomegalovirus exposure and HLA in healthy donors. Assay: immunoSEQ multiplex PCR; the TCRdb copy retains only in-frame clones and omits some. The sample has about 140,000 clones, 85% to 95% seen once. Specimen: PBMCs. The receptors originated from a man aged 18 to 35 in good health and CMV-seropositive. CDR3s include the opening cysteine and the closing phenylalanine or tryptophan. D genes are given only for firm matches. The listing skips clone size in some rows; elsewhere it reads once, few, many or a size class.

j_call: TRBJ2-3
clone_size: .
d_call: .
v_call: TRBV7-9
cdr3_aa: CASSSQTDTQYF
cdr3_nt: TGTGCCAGCAGCTCCCAAACAGATACGCAGTATTTT

j_call: TRBJ1-4
clone_size: .
d_call: .
v_call: TRBV28
cdr3_aa: CASSIGQHIEKLFF
cdr3_nt: TGTGCCAGCAGTATTGGGCAACATATCGAAAAACTGTTTTTT

j_call: TRBJ2-5
clone_size: .
d_call: TRBD2
v_call: TRBV14
cdr3_aa: CASSQDLTSGVYQETQYF
cdr3_nt: TGTGCCAGCAGCCAAGATCTAACTAGCGGAGTGTACCAAGAGACCCAGTACTTC

j_call: TRBJ2-5
clone_size: .
d_call: TRBD2
v_call: TRBV9
cdr3_aa: CASSAAPGAGGETQYF
cdr3_nt: TGTGCCAGCAGCGCAGCCCCTGGGGCGGGAGGCGAGACCCAGTACTTC

j_call: TRBJ1-2
clone_size: .
d_call: TRBD1
v_call: TRBV27
cdr3_aa: CASSGDRGLPYGYTF
cdr3_nt: TGTGCCAGCAGTGGGGACAGGGGCCTCCCCTATGGCTACACCTTC

j_call: TRBJ2-2
clone_size: .
d_call: .
v_call: TRBV30
cdr3_aa: CAWSQNTGELFF
cdr3_nt: TGTGCCTGGAGTCAAAACACCGGGGAGCTGTTTTTT

j_call: TRBJ2-7
clone_size: .
d_call: .
v_call: TRBV7-3
cdr3_aa: CASSSHPGVGEQYF
cdr3_nt: TGTGCCAGCAGCTCCCACCCGGGGGTCGGCGAGCAGTACTTC

j_call: TRBJ1-5
clone_size: .
d_call: .
v_call: TRBV6-5
cdr3_aa: CASSPGPGGNQPQHF
cdr3_nt: TGTGCCAGCAGCCCGGGACCGGGGGGCAATCAGCCCCAGCATTTT

j_call: TRBJ2-1
clone_size: .
d_call: .
v_call: TRBV19
cdr3_aa: CASSIAGSSYNEQFF
cdr3_nt: TGTGCCAGTAGTATAGCTGGGAGCTCCTACAATGAGCAGTTCTTC

j_call: TRBJ1-4
clone_size: .
d_call: .
v_call: TRBV10-3
cdr3_aa: CAARQEINEKLFF
cdr3_nt: TGTGCCGCTAGACAGGAGATTAATGAAAAACTGTTTTTT

j_call: TRBJ2-7
clone_size: .
d_call: TRBD1
v_call: TRBV7-2
cdr3_aa: CASSPWTGGYEQYF
cdr3_nt: TGTGCCAGCAGCCCCTGGACAGGGGGCTACGAGCAGTACTTC

j_call: TRBJ2-1
clone_size: .
d_call: TRBD2
v_call: TRBV27
cdr3_aa: CASSQERGSYNEQFF
cdr3_nt: TGTGCCAGCAGCCAAGAGCGGGGCTCCTACAATGAGCAGTTCTTC

j_call: TRBJ2-2
clone_size: .
d_call: TRBD2
v_call: TRBV7-9
cdr3_aa: CASSLAPLAGERTGELFF
cdr3_nt: TGTGCCAGCAGCTTAGCCCCCCTAGCGGGAGAACGCACCGGGGAGCTGTTTTTT

j_call: TRBJ1-2
clone_size: .
d_call: TRBD1
v_call: TRBV2
cdr3_aa: CASSEQATGLWWGYTF
cdr3_nt: TGTGCCAGCAGTGAACAGGCGACAGGGCTCTGGTGGGGCTACACCTTC

j_call: TRBJ1-2
clone_size: .
d_call: .
v_call: TRBV28
cdr3_aa: CASRILGGYGYTF
cdr3_nt: TGTGCCAGCAGGATCCTGGGGGGGTATGGCTACACCTTC

j_call: TRBJ2-5
clone_size: .
d_call: .
v_call: TRBV7-6
cdr3_aa: CASSFVGERAQETQYF
cdr3_nt: TGTGCCAGCAGCTTCGTCGGGGAAAGAGCCCAAGAGACCCAGTACTTC

j_call: TRBJ2-3
clone_size: .
d_call: .
v_call: TRBV28
cdr3_aa: CASSSIIRRGTDTQYF
cdr3_nt: TGTGCCAGCAGCTCTATTATAAGGCGGGGCACAGATACGCAGTATTTT

j_call: TRBJ2-7
clone_size: once
d_call: TRBD2
v_call: TRBV6-1
cdr3_aa: CASRPGGYEQYF
cdr3_nt: TGTGCCAGCAGGCCGGGGGGGTACGAGCAGTACTTC

j_call: TRBJ1-1
clone_size: .
d_call: .
v_call: TRBV11-3
cdr3_aa: CASSLDGREGNTEAFF
cdr3_nt: TGTGCCAGCAGCTTAGATGGGCGGGAGGGGAACACTGAAGCTTTCTTT

j_call: TRBJ1-4
clone_size: .
d_call: TRBD1
v_call: TRBV28
cdr3_aa: CASSRQTGMGINEKLFF
cdr3_nt: TGTGCCAGCAGTCGACAGACAGGGATGGGGATTAATGAAAAACTGTTTTTT

j_call: TRBJ2-7
clone_size: .
d_call: .
v_call: TRBV11-1
cdr3_aa: CASSFSPLNRETYEQYF
cdr3_nt: TGTGCCAGCAGCTTTAGTCCCTTAAACAGGGAGACCTACGAGCAGTACTTC

j_call: TRBJ2-2
clone_size: .
d_call: .
v_call: TRBV2
cdr3_aa: CASSLDRFLNTGELFF
cdr3_nt: TGTGCCAGCAGCCTAGACAGGTTCTTGAACACCGGGGAGCTGTTTTTT

j_call: TRBJ1-1
clone_size: .
d_call: .
v_call: TRBV28
cdr3_aa: CASTSRRTSEAFF
cdr3_nt: TGTGCCAGCACCAGCAGGAGGACTTCTGAAGCTTTCTTT

j_call: TRBJ1-5
clone_size: once
d_call: TRBD1
v_call: TRBV2
cdr3_aa: CASSGTGGNQPQHF
cdr3_nt: TGTGCCAGCAGTGGGACAGGGGGTAATCAGCCCCAGCATTTT

j_call: TRBJ2-7
clone_size: once
d_call: TRBD2
v_call: TRBV13
cdr3_aa: CAGSLAGAAYEQYF
cdr3_nt: TGTGCCGGCAGCTTAGCGGGAGCGGCCTACGAGCAGTACTTC

j_call: TRBJ2-5
clone_size: .
d_call: .
v_call: TRBV5-1
cdr3_aa: CASLPGPVPSGETQYF
cdr3_nt: TGCGCCAGCCTTCCCGGCCCAGTCCCCTCAGGAGAGACCCAGTACTTC

j_call: TRBJ1-5
clone_size: .
d_call: TRBD1
v_call: TRBV4-1
cdr3_aa: CASSLDRVGDQPQHF
cdr3_nt: TGCGCCAGCAGCCTGGACAGGGTAGGAGATCAGCCCCAGCATTTT

j_call: TRBJ2-3
clone_size: .
d_call: .
v_call: TRBV25-1
cdr3_aa: CASSDRKGSDTQYF
cdr3_nt: TGTGCCAGCAGTGATCGGAAGGGGTCAGATACGCAGTATTTT

j_call: TRBJ2-7
clone_size: .
d_call: .
v_call: TRBV2
cdr3_aa: CASGGTEFYEQYF
cdr3_nt: TGTGCCAGCGGAGGTACGGAATTCTACGAGCAGTACTTC

j_call: TRBJ2-2
clone_size: .
d_call: .
v_call: TRBV6-5
cdr3_aa: CASSYAPLLAGGELFF
cdr3_nt: TGTGCCAGCAGTTACGCCCCCTTATTGGCGGGAGGGGAGCTGTTTTTT

j_call: TRBJ2-7
clone_size: .
d_call: TRBD1
v_call: TRBV7-2
cdr3_aa: CASSLIPGQANPYEQYF
cdr3_nt: TGTGCCAGCAGCTTAATCCCCGGACAGGCCAACCCCTACGAGCAGTACTTC

j_call: TRBJ2-3
clone_size: .
d_call: .
v_call: TRBV2
cdr3_aa: CASSEQGPDTQYF
cdr3_nt: TGTGCCAGCAGTGAGCAGGGCCCAGATACGCAGTATTTT

j_call: TRBJ2-1
clone_size: .
d_call: TRBD2
v_call: TRBV9
cdr3_aa: CASSVASGLAGGLPFF
cdr3_nt: TGTGCCAGCAGCGTAGCCAGTGGACTAGCGGGAGGGCTTCCGTTCTTC

j_call: TRBJ2-5
clone_size: .
d_call: TRBD1
v_call: TRBV28
cdr3_aa: CASSPDRAYQETQYF
cdr3_nt: TGTGCCAGCAGCCCGGACAGGGCGTACCAAGAGACCCAGTACTTC

j_call: TRBJ2-5
clone_size: .
d_call: TRBD1
v_call: TRBV28
cdr3_aa: CASSPDRVSFFETQYF
cdr3_nt: TGTGCCAGCAGCCCCGACAGGGTTTCATTTTTTGAGACCCAGTACTTC

j_call: TRBJ2-1
clone_size: .
d_call: TRBD2
v_call: TRBV7-9
cdr3_aa: CASSLGRELALRQFF
cdr3_nt: TGTGCCAGCAGCTTAGGGCGGGAGTTGGCATTAAGGCAGTTCTTC

j_call: TRBJ1-1
clone_size: .
d_call: .
v_call: TRBV18
cdr3_aa: CASSPYPMGEVNTEAFF
cdr3_nt: TGTGCCAGCTCACCATACCCTATGGGAGAGGTGAACACTGAAGCTTTCTTT

j_call: TRBJ1-4
clone_size: .
d_call: TRBD1
v_call: TRBV5-1
cdr3_aa: CASSLPTGEVGEKLFF
cdr3_nt: TGCGCCAGCAGCTTGCCCACAGGGGAAGTTGGTGAAAAACTGTTTTTT

j_call: TRBJ2-3
clone_size: .
d_call: TRBD2
v_call: TRBV28
cdr3_aa: CASSGTSGWSTDTQYF
cdr3_nt: TGTGCCAGCAGCGGGACTAGCGGGTGGAGCACAGATACGCAGTATTTT

j_call: TRBJ2-5
clone_size: .
d_call: .
v_call: TRBV5-1
cdr3_aa: CASSLEFDKETQYF
cdr3_nt: TGCGCCAGCAGCTTGGAGTTCGACAAAGAGACCCAGTACTTC

j_call: TRBJ2-7
clone_size: .
d_call: .
v_call: TRBV4-2
cdr3_aa: CASSPTSIRQDYEQYF
cdr3_nt: TGTGCCAGCAGCCCTACTTCCATTAGACAGGACTACGAGCAGTACTTC

j_call: TRBJ2-5
clone_size: .
d_call: TRBD2
v_call: TRBV6-5
cdr3_aa: CASRPAGGEETQYF
cdr3_nt: TGTGCCAGCAGGCCAGCGGGAGGGGAAGAGACCCAGTACTTC

j_call: TRBJ2-7
clone_size: .
d_call: .
v_call: TRBV4-1
cdr3_aa: CASSQDQAGVYEQYF
cdr3_nt: TGCGCCAGCAGCCAAGATCAGGCAGGGGTCTACGAGCAGTACTTC

j_call: TRBJ2-1
clone_size: .
d_call: TRBD2
v_call: TRBV6-5
cdr3_aa: CASSHGLAGGNEQFF
cdr3_nt: TGTGCCAGCAGCCACGGACTAGCGGGAGGAAATGAGCAGTTCTTC

j_call: TRBJ2-1
clone_size: .
d_call: .
v_call: TRBV5-8
cdr3_aa: CASKERPYNEQFF
cdr3_nt: TGTGCCAGCAAGGAGCGGCCCTACAATGAGCAGTTCTTC

j_call: TRBJ1-2
clone_size: .
d_call: .
v_call: TRBV7-9
cdr3_aa: CASSQADRTYGYTF
cdr3_nt: TGTGCCAGCAGCCAAGCCGACAGAACGTATGGCTACACCTTC

j_call: TRBJ2-7
clone_size: .
d_call: .
v_call: TRBV29-1
cdr3_aa: CSVGEDTAGAEQYF
cdr3_nt: TGCAGCGTTGGGGAAGATACGGCTGGGGCCGAGCAGTACTTC

j_call: TRBJ1-1
clone_size: .
d_call: .
v_call: TRBV10-3
cdr3_aa: CAIRNQGEAFF
cdr3_nt: TGTGCCATCAGGAACCAGGGTGAAGCTTTCTTT

j_call: TRBJ2-7
clone_size: .
d_call: TRBD2
v_call: TRBV4-2
cdr3_aa: CASSQVRLASLSSYEQYF
cdr3_nt: TGTGCCAGCAGCCAAGTAAGACTAGCGTCCCTAAGCTCCTACGAGCAGTACTTC

j_call: TRBJ1-4
clone_size: .
d_call: TRBD1
v_call: TRBV2
cdr3_aa: CASSEKRTGAGSNEKLFF
cdr3_nt: TGTGCCAGCAGCGAAAAACGGACAGGGGCAGGAAGTAATGAAAAACTGTTTTTT

j_call: TRBJ2-2
clone_size: .
d_call: .
v_call: TRBV7-3
cdr3_aa: CASSLLVNTGELFF
cdr3_nt: TGTGCCAGCAGCTTACTTGTAAACACCGGGGAGCTGTTTTTT

j_call: TRBJ2-1
clone_size: .
d_call: TRBD2
v_call: TRBV9
cdr3_aa: CASSASGTSDEQFF
cdr3_nt: TGTGCCAGCAGCGCCTCCGGGACTAGTGATGAGCAGTTCTTC

j_call: TRBJ1-1
clone_size: once
d_call: TRBD1
v_call: TRBV11-2
cdr3_aa: CASSLGQGMNTEAFF
cdr3_nt: TGTGCCAGCAGCTTAGGACAGGGGATGAACACTGAAGCTTTCTTT

j_call: TRBJ2-1
clone_size: .
d_call: TRBD2
v_call: TRBV5-1
cdr3_aa: CASSPSLLGGGNEQFF
cdr3_nt: TGCGCCAGCAGCCCTAGCCTTTTAGGCGGGGGCAATGAGCAGTTCTTC

j_call: TRBJ2-5
clone_size: .
d_call: TRBD2
v_call: TRBV2
cdr3_aa: CASTTGLEETQYF
cdr3_nt: TGTGCCAGCACCACCGGACTAGAAGAGACCCAGTACTTC

j_call: TRBJ2-1
clone_size: .
d_call: .
v_call: TRBV5-1
cdr3_aa: CASSLGDGDNEQFF
cdr3_nt: TGCGCCAGCAGCTTGGGCGACGGGGACAATGAGCAGTTCTTC

j_call: TRBJ1-1
clone_size: few
d_call: TRBD1
v_call: TRBV28
cdr3_aa: CASSSLRQGKGNTEAFF
cdr3_nt: TGTGCCAGCAGTTCCCTAAGACAGGGTAAGGGGAACACTGAAGCTTTCTTT